This TCR beta chain was identified during a study of T cells after yellow fever vaccination. 5'RACE template switching added a universal primer site and UMIs to TCR cDNA. TCRdb called the 5' RACE reads again in MiXCR, with one record for every CDR3 protein. The table lists roughly 120,000 distinct CDR3 sequences, approximately 7% of them singletons. The sample holds many counts of this clonotype. Its antigen is unknown. Trimming at V came to 2 bases and at J to 5 bases, leaving 13 bases not matched to a gene. The CDR3 consists of 17 residues. In germline, CDR1 is SEHNR, CDR2 FQNEAQ (reference sequence). Study-wide results and limits: Subsequent booster samples again held most clones from primary vaccination (96% CD4, about 90% CD8). Abundant clonotypes from the bulk population could have been carried over as contaminants into FACS-sorted repertoires. It was the secondary response that reached its peak faster, day 5 versus 15, but it was weaker.

This clonotype was obtained from a man younger than 30 who received the YFV17D yellow fever vaccine. V usage is TRBV7-9 and J usage is TRBJ2-7; 9 bases line up with TRBD1. This specimen was CD4+ T cells sorted from PBMCs, taken around 10 days after the first yellow fever vaccination. CDR3 sequence: CASSLSWGTGLSHEQYF. For the CDR3, the DNA is TGTGCCAGCAGCTTATCTTGGGGGACAGGGCTTTCCCACGAGCAGTACTTC. Full variable domain (missing parts from reference TRBV7-9 and TRBJ2-7): DTGVSQNPRHKITKRGQNVTFRCDPISEHNRLYWYRQTLGQGPEFLTYFQNEAQLEKSRLLSDRFSAERPKGSFSTLEIQRTEQGDSAMYLCASSLSWGTGLSHEQYFGPGTRLTVT.